This record concerns one T cell receptor (beta chain) sequence. With V trimmed by 4 bases and J by 1 base, 6 bases remained unmatched. This CDR3 is built from 15 residues. The germline V gene has CDR1 SGHDT and CDR2 YYEEEE. Original data processing: Reference gene primers were amplified, and this amplification served to estimate nucleated cell counts. TCRdb's table, derived via immunoSEQ multiplex PCR, lists solely in-frame clones and lacks some. V and J calls and clone size are as listed in that table; D and trimming were resolved from the DNA. The sample has fewer than 110,000 clones; roughly 85% are singletons. The data were obtained in a study of blood T cell repertoires in COVID-19. Looking at the study overall: COVID-19 samples collected from the United States, Italy and Spain covered acute and convalescent phases. PBMCs, B-cell-depleted T cells, or T cells provided the cDNA or gDNA that made up the material.

The chain is built from TRBV5-6 and TRBJ2-3; 7 bases are shared with TRBD1. The TCR comes from a woman in her sixties or seventies with active or convalescent COVID-19. The sequenced sample consisted of peripheral blood. Here the CDR3 DNA reads TGTGCCAGCAGCCGCGACGACAGGGGCACAGATACGCAGTATTTT. This translates into CASSRDDRGTDTQYF. Complete variable domain (other parts from reference TRBV5-6 and TRBJ2-3): DAGVTQSPTHLIKTRGQQVTLRCSPKSGHDTVSWYQQALGQGPQFIFQYYEEEERQRGNFPDRFSGHQFPNYSSELNVNALLLGDSALYLCASSRDDRGTDTQYFGPGTRLTVL.